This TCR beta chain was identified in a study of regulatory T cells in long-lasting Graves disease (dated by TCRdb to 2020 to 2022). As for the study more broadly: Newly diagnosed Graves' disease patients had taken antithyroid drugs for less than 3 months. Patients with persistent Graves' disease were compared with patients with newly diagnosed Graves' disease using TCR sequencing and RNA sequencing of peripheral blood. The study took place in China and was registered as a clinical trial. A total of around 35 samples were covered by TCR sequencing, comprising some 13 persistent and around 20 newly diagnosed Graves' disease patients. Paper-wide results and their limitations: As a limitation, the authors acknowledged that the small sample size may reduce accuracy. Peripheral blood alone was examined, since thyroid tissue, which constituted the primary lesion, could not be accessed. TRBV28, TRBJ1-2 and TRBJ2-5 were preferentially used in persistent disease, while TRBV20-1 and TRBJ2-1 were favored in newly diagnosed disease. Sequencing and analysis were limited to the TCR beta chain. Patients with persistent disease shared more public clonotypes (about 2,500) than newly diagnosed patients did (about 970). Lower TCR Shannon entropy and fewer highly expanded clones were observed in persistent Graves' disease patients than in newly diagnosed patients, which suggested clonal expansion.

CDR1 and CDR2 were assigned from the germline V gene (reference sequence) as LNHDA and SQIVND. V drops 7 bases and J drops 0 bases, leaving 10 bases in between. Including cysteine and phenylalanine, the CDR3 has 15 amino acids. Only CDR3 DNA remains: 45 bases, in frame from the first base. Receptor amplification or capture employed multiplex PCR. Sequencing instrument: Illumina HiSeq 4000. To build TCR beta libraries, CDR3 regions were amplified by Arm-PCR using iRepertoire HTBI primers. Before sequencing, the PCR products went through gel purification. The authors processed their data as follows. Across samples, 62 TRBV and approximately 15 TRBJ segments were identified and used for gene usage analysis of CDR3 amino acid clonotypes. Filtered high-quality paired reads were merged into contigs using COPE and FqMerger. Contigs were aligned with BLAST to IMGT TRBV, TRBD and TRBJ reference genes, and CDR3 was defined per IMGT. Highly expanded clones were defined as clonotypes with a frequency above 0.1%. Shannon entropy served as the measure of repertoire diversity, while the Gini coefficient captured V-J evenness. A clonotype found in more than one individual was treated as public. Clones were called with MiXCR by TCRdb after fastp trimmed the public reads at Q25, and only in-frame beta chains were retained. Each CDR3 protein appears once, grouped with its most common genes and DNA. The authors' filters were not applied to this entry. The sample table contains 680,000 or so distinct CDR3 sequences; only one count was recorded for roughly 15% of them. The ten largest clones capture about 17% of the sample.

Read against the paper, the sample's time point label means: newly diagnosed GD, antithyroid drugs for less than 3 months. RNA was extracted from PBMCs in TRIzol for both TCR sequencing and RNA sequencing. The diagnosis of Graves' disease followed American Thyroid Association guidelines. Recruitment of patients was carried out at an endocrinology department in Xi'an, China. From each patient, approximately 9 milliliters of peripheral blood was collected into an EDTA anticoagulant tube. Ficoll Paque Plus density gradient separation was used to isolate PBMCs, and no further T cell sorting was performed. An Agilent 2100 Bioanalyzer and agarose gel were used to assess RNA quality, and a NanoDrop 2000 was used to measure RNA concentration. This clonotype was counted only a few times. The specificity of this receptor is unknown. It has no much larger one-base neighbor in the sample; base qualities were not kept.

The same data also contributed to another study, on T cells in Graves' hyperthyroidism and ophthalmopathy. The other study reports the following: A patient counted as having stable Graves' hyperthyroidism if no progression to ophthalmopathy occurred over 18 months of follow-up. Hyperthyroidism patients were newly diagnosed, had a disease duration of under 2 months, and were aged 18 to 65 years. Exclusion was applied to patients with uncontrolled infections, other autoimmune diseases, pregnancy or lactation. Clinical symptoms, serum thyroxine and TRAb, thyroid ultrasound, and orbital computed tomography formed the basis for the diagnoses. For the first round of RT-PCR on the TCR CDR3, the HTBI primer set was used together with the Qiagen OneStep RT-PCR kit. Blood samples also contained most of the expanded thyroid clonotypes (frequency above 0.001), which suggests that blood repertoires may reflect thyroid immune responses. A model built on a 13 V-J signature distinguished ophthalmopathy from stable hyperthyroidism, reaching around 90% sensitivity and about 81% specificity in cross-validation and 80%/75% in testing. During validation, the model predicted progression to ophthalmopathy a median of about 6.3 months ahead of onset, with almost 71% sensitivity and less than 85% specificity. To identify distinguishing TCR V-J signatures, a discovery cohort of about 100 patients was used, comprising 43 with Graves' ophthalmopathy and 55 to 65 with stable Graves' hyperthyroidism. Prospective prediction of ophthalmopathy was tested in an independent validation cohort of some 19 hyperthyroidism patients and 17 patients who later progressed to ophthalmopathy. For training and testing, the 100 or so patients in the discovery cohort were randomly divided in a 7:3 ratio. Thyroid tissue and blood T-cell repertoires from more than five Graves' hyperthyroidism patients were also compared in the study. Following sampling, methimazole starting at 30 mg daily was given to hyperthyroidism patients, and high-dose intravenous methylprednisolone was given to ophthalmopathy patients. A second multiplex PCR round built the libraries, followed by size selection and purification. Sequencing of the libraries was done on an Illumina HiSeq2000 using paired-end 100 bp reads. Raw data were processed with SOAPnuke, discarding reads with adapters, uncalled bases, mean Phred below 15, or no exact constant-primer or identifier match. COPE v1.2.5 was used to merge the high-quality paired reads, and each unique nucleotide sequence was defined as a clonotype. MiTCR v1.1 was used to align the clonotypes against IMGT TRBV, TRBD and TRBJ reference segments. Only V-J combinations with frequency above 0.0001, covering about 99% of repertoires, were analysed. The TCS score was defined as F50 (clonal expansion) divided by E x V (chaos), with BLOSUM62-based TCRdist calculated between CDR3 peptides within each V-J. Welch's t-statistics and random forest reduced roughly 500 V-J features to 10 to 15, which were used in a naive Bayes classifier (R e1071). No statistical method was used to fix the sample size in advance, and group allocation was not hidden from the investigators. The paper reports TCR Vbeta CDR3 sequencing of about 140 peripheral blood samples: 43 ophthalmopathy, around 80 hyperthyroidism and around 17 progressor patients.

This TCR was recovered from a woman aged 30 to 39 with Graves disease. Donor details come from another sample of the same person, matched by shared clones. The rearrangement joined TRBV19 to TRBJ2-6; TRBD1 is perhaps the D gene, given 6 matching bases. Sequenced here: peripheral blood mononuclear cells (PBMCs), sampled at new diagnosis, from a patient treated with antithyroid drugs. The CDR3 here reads CASNWDTSGANVLTF. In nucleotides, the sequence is TGTGCCAGTAATTGGGACACCTCTGGGGCCAACGTCCTGACTTTC.